The present T cell receptor (beta chain) was sequenced within a study of siplizumab effects on memory and regulatory T cells. Study-level results: Among alloreactive clones, only a minor fraction mapped to unstimulated subsets. Naive T cells were seemingly more diverse than memory cells, and major contributions to the alloresponse seemed to be made by them.

Comment on this clone: Its specificity is not known.

For every sample, 100,000 or so TCR templates were assayed. Produced via immunoSEQ multiplex PCR; TCRdb's table is partial and in-frame only. The repertoire has 50,000 to 55,000 clones, approximately 93% of them found once; the top ten carry 17%. The source material was CD8+ T cells sorted from blood. This clonotype was obtained from a human donor in good health.

As DNA, the CDR3 is TGCGCCAGCAGCTCTCATACGGTGGCCTACAATGAGCAGTTCTTC. It is translated as CASSSHTVAYNEQFF. The chain combines TRBV5-1 with TRBJ2-1; D uncertain. This CDR3 is 15 amino acids long. The V end was cut by 3 bases, the J end by 2 bases, with 12 bases between. CDR1 SGHRS and CDR2 YFSETQ come from the germline V gene. The whole variable domain, remainder taken from reference TRBV5-1 and TRBJ2-1, is KAGVTQTPRYLIKTRGQQVTLSCSPISGHRSVSWYQQTPGQGLQFLFEYFSETQRNKGNFPGRFSGRQFSNSRSEMNVSTLELGDSALYLCASSSHTVAYNEQFFGPGTRLTVL.